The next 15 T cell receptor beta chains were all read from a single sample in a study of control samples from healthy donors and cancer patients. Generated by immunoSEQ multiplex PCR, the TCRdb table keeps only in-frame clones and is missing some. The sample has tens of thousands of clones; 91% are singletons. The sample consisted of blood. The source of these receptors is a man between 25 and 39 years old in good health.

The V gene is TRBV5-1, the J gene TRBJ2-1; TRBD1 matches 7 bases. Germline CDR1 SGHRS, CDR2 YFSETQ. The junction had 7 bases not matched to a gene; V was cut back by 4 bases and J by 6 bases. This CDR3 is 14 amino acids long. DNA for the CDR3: TGCGCCAGCAGCGAGCCGACAGGGTTCAATGAGCAGTTCTTC. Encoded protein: CASSEPTGFNEQFF.

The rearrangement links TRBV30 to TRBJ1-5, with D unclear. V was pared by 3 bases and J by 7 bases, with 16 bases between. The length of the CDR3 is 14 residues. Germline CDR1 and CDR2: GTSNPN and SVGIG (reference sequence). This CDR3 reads CAWSPGVGGQPQHF. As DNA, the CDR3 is TGTGCCTGGAGCCCCGGGGTGGGTGGACAGCCCCAGCATTTT.

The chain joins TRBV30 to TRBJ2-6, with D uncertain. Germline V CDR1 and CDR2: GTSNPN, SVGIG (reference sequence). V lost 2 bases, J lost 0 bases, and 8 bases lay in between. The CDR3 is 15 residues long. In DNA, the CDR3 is TGTGCCTGGAGTTGGTCTTACTCTGGGGCCAACGTCCTGACTTTC. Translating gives CAWSWSYSGANVLTF. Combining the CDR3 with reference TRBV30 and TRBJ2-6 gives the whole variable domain SQTIHQWPATLVQPVGSPLSLECTVEGTSNPNLYWYRQAAGRGLQLLFYSVGIGQISSEVPQNLSASRPQDRQFILSSKKLLLSDSGFYLCAWSWSYSGANVLTFGAGSRLTVL.

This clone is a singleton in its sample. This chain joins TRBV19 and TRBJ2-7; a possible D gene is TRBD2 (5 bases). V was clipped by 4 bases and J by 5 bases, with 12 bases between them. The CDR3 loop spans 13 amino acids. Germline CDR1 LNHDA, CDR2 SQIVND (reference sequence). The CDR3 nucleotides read TGTGCCAGTAGTACGGGGAACTGGGACGAGCAGTACTTC. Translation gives CASSTGNWDEQYF.

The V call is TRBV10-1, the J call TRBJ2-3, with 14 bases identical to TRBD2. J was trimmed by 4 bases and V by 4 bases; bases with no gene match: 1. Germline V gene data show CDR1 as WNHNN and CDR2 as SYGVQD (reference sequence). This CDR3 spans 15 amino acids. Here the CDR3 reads CASSGLAGGADTQYF. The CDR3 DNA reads TGCGCCAGCAGTGGACTAGCGGGGGGGGCAGATACGCAGTATTTT.

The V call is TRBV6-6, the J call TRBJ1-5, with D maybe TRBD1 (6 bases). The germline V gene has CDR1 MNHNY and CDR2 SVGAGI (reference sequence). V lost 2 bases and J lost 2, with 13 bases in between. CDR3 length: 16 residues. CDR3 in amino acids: CASSYTGLVGNQPQHF. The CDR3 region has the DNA TGTGCCAGCAGTTACACAGGGTTGGTAGGCAATCAGCCCCAGCATTTT.

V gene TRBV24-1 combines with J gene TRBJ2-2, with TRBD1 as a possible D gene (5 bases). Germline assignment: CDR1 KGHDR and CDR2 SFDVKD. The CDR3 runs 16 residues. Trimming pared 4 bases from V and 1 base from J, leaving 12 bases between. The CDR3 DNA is TGTGCCACCAGTGAGCCTCAGGGTCAGAACACCGGGGAGCTGTTTTTT. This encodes CATSEPQGQNTGELFF.

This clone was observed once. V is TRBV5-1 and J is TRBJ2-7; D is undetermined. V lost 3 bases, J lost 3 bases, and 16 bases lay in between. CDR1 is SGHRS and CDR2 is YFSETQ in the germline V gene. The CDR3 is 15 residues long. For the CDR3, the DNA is TGCGCCAGCAGCTGGGAAGGGATGGCGAACTACGAGCAGTACTTC. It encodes CASSWEGMANYEQYF. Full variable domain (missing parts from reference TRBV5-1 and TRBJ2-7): KAGVTQTPRYLIKTRGQQVTLSCSPISGHRSVSWYQQTPGQGLQFLFEYFSETQRNKGNFPGRFSGRQFSNSRSEMNVSTLELGDSALYLCASSWEGMANYEQYFGPGTRLTVT.

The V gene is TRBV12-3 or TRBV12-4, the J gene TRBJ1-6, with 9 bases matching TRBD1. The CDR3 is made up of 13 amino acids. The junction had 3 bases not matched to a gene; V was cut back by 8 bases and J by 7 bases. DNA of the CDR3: TGTGCCAGCGGGGGACAGGGAAATTCACCCCTCCACTTT. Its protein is CASGGQGNSPLHF.

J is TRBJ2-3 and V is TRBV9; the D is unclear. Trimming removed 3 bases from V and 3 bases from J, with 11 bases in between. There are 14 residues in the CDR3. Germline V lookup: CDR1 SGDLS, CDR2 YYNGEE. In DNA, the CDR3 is TGTGCCAGCAGCGGTCGGCAGGCGACAGATACGCAGTATTTT. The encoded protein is CASSGRQATDTQYF.

The CDR3 DNA follows: TGTGCCAGCAGTTTAGGGGCAGTTTGGAATTCACCCCTCCACTTT. It codes for CASSLGAVWNSPLHF. V gene TRBV28 combines with J gene TRBJ1-6, with D possibly being TRBD1 (5 bases). The V gene lost 2 bases and the J gene lost 7 bases, with 12 bases spanning the gap. The CDR3 has 15 residues. CDR1 is MDHEN, CDR2 SYDVKM, per germline.

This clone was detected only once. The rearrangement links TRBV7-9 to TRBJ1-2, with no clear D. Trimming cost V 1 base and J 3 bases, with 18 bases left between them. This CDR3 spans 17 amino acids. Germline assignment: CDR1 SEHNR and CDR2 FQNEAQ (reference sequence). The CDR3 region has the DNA TGTGCCAGCAGCTTAGAAAGTGGCCTCGCCCTCTACTATGGCTACACCTTC. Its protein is CASSLESGLALYYGYTF.

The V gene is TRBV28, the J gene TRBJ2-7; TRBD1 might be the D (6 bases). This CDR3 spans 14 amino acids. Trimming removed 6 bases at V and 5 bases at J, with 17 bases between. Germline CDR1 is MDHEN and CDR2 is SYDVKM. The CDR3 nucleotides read TGTGCCAGCAGCCAGAAACAGGGCTCTGACGAGCAGTACTTC. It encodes CASSQKQGSDEQYF.

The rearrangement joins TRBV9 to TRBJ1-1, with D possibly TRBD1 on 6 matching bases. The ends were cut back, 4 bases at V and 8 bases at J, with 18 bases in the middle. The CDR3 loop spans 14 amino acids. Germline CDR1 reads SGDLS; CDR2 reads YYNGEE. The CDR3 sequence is CASSPGGGASEAFF. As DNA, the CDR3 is TGTGCCAGCAGCCCGGGGGGGGGCGCTTCGGAAGCTTTCTTT.

DNA of the CDR3: TGTGCCAGCAGCTTAGGGACAGGGGTTAATGAAAAACTGTTTTTT. It yields the protein CASSLGTGVNEKLFF. This chain links TRBV7-9 with TRBJ1-4, with 9 bases lining up with TRBD1. V lost 1 base, J lost 4 bases, and 1 base stayed unmatched. The CDR3 has 15 amino acids. The germline V gene has CDR1 SEHNR and CDR2 FQNEAQ (reference sequence).